Sequencing of this T cell receptor beta chain was carried out in a study of identical twins. One entry per CDR3 protein results from TCRdb running MiXCR on the 5' RACE reads. Among some 250,000 distinct CDR3 sequences listed, 6.5% were seen once. Points on this clonotype: Antigen: not known.

Findings and caveats of the study: Twin pairs' shared out-of-frame alpha sequences were enriched in low generation probability. Invariant MAIT and iNKT cells are populations that could partly confound zero-insertion analyses.

V dropped 1 base and J dropped 11 bases, with 6 bases sitting between them. CDR1 and CDR2 (germline): GTSNPN, SVGIG (reference sequence). This CDR3 region has 11 residues. The same sample was also studied in work on T cells expressing NK-cell markers. That source adds: With respect to HCMV, most of the eight sequenced donors were seropositive, and one was seronegative. In more than five donors, dominant CD3+CD56+NKG2C+ clones formed about 1.0-7.0% of CD8+ cells.

This clonotype was sampled from a woman aged 18-35 years in good health. Sequenced material: CD8+ T cells sorted from blood. The chain employs TRBV30 and TRBJ1-6; D remains unclear. This chain's CDR3 is CAWSEDPPLHF. The CDR3 DNA reads TGTGCCTGGAGTGAGGATCCACCCCTCCACTTT.